This is a list of T cell receptor beta chains from one sample in a study of radiation and T cells in renal cell carcinoma. The method was immunoSEQ multiplex PCR; TCRdb's version includes in-frame clones alone and lacks a portion of them. The sample shows 150,000 or so clones, around 90% of them seen only once. This specimen was blood, taken from a patient whose treatment included radiotherapy and nephrectomy. The receptors originated from a woman in her 70s with renal cell carcinoma. The CDR3 runs from the conserved cysteine through the conserved F or W. Fields, in order: D gene, CDR3 length, clone size, J gene, V gene, CDR3 DNA, CDR3 protein. D genes are given only for firm matches. Some rows mark clone size as missing; the rest say once, few, many or name a class of expanded clone.

>NA|13|NA|TRBJ2-1|TRBV6-4
TGTGCCAGCAGTCAGACCCGGTACAATGAGCAGTTCTTC
CASSQTRYNEQFF
>NA|14|once|TRBJ1-1|TRBV18
TGTGCCAGCTCTGTAGACAGGCTGAGCACTGAAGCTTTCTTT
CASSVDRLSTEAFF
>NA|12|NA|TRBJ2-3|TRBV10-2
TGCGCCAGCAGTGAGTCGGCCTATACGCAGTATTTT
CASSESAYTQYF
>NA|12|NA|TRBJ2-3|TRBV18
TGTGCCAGCTCACCCCCGATAGATACGCAGTATTTT
CASSPPIDTQYF
>NA|15|NA|TRBJ2-5|TRBV14
TGTGCCAGCAGCCCAGACAAGGTTTCTCTGGAGACCCAGTACTTC
CASSPDKVSLETQYF
>TRBD2|18|few|TRBJ2-1|TRBV15
TGTGCCACCAGCAGAGATGCAGCGGGGGGGTCCACCTACAATGAGCAGTTCTTC
CATSRDAAGGSTYNEQFF
>NA|13|NA|TRBJ1-2|TRBV7-2
TGTGCCAGCCTCGCGGGGGGGCGGCGTGGCTACACCTTC
CASLAGGRRGYTF
>NA|15|NA|TRBJ2-1|TRBV7-2
TGTGCCAGCAGCCTAGGGCCGGGGGATCACAATGAGCAGTTCTTC
CASSLGPGDHNEQFF
>NA|15|NA|TRBJ1-6|TRBV27
TGTGCCAGCACTTCCCTCGGGGTTGGAAATTCACCCCTCCACTTT
CASTSLGVGNSPLHF
>NA|15|NA|TRBJ2-1|TRBV5-4
TGTGCCAGCTTCCGGGGCAGCACCTCCTACAATGAGCAGTTCTTC
CASFRGSTSYNEQFF
>NA|12|NA|TRBJ1-6|TRBV30
TGTGCCTGGAGTGTGGGGAATTCACCCCTCCACTTT
CAWSVGNSPLHF
>TRBD1|11|NA|TRBJ2-7|TRBV6-1
TGTGCCAGCAGCAATGACAGGGTACAGTACTTC
CASSNDRVQYF
>NA|14|NA|TRBJ2-7|TRBV11-2
TGTGCCAGCAGCTTAGATGGAGGGGCCTACGAGCAGTACTTC
CASSLDGGAYEQYF
>NA|13|few|TRBJ1-1|TRBV30
TGTGCCTGGACGCGGACAGCGGCCACTGAAGCTTTCTTT
CAWTRTAATEAFF
>NA|13|NA|TRBJ2-1|TRBV5-4
TGTGCCAGCAGTACGTTGGCTCTCAATGAGCAGTTCTTC
CASSTLALNEQFF
>NA|15|NA|TRBJ1-6|TRBV6-6
TGTGCCAGCAGTCAACAGACGGCACCTAATTCACCCCTCCACTTT
CASSQQTAPNSPLHF
>NA|12|NA|TRBJ2-7|TRBV5-4
TGTGCCAGCAGCTTGCGCGGGGTCGAGCAGTACTTC
CASSLRGVEQYF
>NA|12|NA|TRBJ2-7|TRBV10-2
TGCGCCAGCAGTGAGTCGATGTCCGAGCAGTACTTC
CASSESMSEQYF
>NA|16|NA|TRBJ2-4|TRBV9
TGTGCCAGCAGCGTAACCCCCCGACGAACCAAAAACATTCAGTACTTC
CASSVTPRRTKNIQYF
>TRBD1|12|NA|TRBJ2-7|TRBV28
TGTGCCAGCAGGGGACAGGTGGGCGAGCAGTACTTC
CASRGQVGEQYF
>NA|15|once|TRBJ2-5|TRBV30
TGTGCCTGGAGTGTACGGGGCCAGGGGGGCGAGACCCAGTACTTC
CAWSVRGQGGETQYF
>TRBD2|14|NA|TRBJ2-5|TRBV29-1
TGCAGCCCCCCCGGACTAGCGGGACCAGAGACCCAGTACTTC
CSPPGLAGPETQYF
>NA|11|NA|TRBJ2-5|TRBV20-1
TGCAGTGCTAGAGTGTTTGAGACCCAGTACTTC
CSARVFETQYF
>NA|12|once|TRBJ1-4|TRBV29-1
TGCAGCGGGGGGGCAACTAATGAAAAACTGTTTTTT
CSGGATNEKLFF
>NA|12|NA|TRBJ1-5|TRBV6-1
TGTGCCAGCAGCCGGGAAAGACAGCCCCAGCATTTT
CASSRERQPQHF
>NA|17|NA|TRBJ1-6|TRBV15
TGTGCCACCAGCAGGTCGCAGGGTTCTATTTCTAATTCACCCCTCCACTTT
CATSRSQGSISNSPLHF
>NA|14|NA|TRBJ2-7|TRBV14
TGTGCCAGCAGCCAAGATTACCCCGTATACGAGCAGTACTTC
CASSQDYPVYEQYF
>NA|16|NA|TRBJ2-3|TRBV4-3
TGCGCCAGCAGCCAAGTACGGCAGGGACACACAGATACGCAGTATTTT
CASSQVRQGHTDTQYF
>NA|14|NA|TRBJ1-5|TRBV7-9
TGTGCCAGCAGCTTACAGGGCGACAATCAGCCCCAGCATTTT
CASSLQGDNQPQHF
>NA|12|NA|TRBJ1-2|TRBV29-1
TGCAGCGTTTCCGCAGGGGAATATGGCTACACCTTC
CSVSAGEYGYTF
>NA|13|once|TRBJ1-2|TRBV4-3
TGCGCCAGCAGCCAAGATCTAACGTGGGGCTACACCTTC
CASSQDLTWGYTF
>NA|14|NA|TRBJ1-2|TRBV11-2
TGTGCCAGCAGCTTAGATCCAGGCCCTTGGGGCTACACCTTC
CASSLDPGPWGYTF
>TRBD2|17|NA|TRBJ2-3|TRBV9
TGTGCCAGCAGCGTACAGCCTAGCGGGGGGGCCACGGATACGCAGTATTTT
CASSVQPSGGATDTQYF
>NA|15|once|TRBJ1-6|TRBV27
TGTGCCAGCAGTTTTTCGTTGACAATTAATTCACCCCTCCACTTT
CASSFSLTINSPLHF
>NA|15|NA|TRBJ2-2|TRBV5-4
TGTGCCAGCAGCTTGCAGGGGTCGAACACCGGGGAGCTGTTTTTT
CASSLQGSNTGELFF
>TRBD2|13|NA|TRBJ2-1|TRBV5-1
TGCGCCAGCAGTTCTCCTAGCGGGGATGAGCAGTTCTTC
CASSSPSGDEQFF
>NA|14|NA|TRBJ1-2|TRBV11-1
TGTGCCAGCAGCTTAAAGCAGGGAATGGGCGTCTACACCTTC
CASSLKQGMGVYTF
>NA|13|NA|TRBJ2-1|TRBV7-3
TGTGCCAGCAGCTTGCTAGCGACAAATGAGCAGTTCTTC
CASSLLATNEQFF
>TRBD2|16|once|TRBJ2-1|TRBV4-1
TGCGCCAGCAGCCCAACCCCTAGCGGCTCCTACAATGAGCAGTTCTTC
CASSPTPSGSYNEQFF
>TRBD1|13|NA|TRBJ1-6|TRBV30
TGTGCCTGGAGAGGGACAGGGGACCCACCCCTCCACTTT
CAWRGTGDPPLHF
>NA|13|once|TRBJ2-7|TRBV30
TGTGCCTGGAGTAGGAGGGTTGGGTACGAGCAGTACTTC
CAWSRRVGYEQYF
>NA|14|NA|TRBJ1-1|TRBV29-1
TGCAGCGTTGGCGACGGGGGGCCCGGAGGTGAAGCTTTCTTT
CSVGDGGPGGEAFF
>TRBD1|15|NA|TRBJ1-1|TRBV4-3
TGCGCCAGCAGCCGGCCGGGACAGGGAGTGACTGAAGCTTTCTTT
CASSRPGQGVTEAFF
>TRBD1|15|NA|TRBJ1-5|TRBV7-2
TGTGCCAGCAGCCCCGGGACAGGGGATAATCAGCCCCAGCATTTT
CASSPGTGDNQPQHF
>TRBD1|14|NA|TRBJ1-2|TRBV7-9
TGTGCCAGCACCTCCTCCTTGGCAGGGGGGGGTTACACCTTC
CASTSSLAGGGYTF
>NA|15|medium-sized|TRBJ1-1|TRBV2
TGTGCCAGCAGTGCCGGGACGGTCAGTCCGGGTGAAGCTTTCTTT
CASSAGTVSPGEAFF
>NA|13|NA|TRBJ1-2|TRBV10-2
TGCGCCAGCAGTGTACTGAAATCCTATGGCTACACCTTC
CASSVLKSYGYTF
>TRBD1|15|NA|TRBJ1-2|TRBV30
TGTGCCTGGAGTACTACGTACAGGGGGGTCTATGGCTACACCTTC
CAWSTTYRGVYGYTF
>NA|14|NA|TRBJ1-2|TRBV6-5
TGTGCCACCCAGAGAGGGGGGGCCGTATATGGCTACACCTTC
CATQRGGAVYGYTF
>NA|12|NA|TRBJ1-2|TRBV2
TGTGCCAGCAGTGAGGGATTAGGGGGCTACACCTTC
CASSEGLGGYTF
>NA|15|NA|TRBJ1-1|TRBV28
TGTGCCAGCAGTCTCGACGGTAACCAAAACACTGAAGCTTTCTTT
CASSLDGNQNTEAFF
>NA|16|NA|TRBJ2-2|TRBV9
TGTGCCAGCAGCGTAGGTCAGACTGCGAACACCGGGGAGCTGTTTTTT
CASSVGQTANTGELFF
>NA|16|NA|TRBJ1-1|TRBV9
TGTGCCAGCAGCGTAGAACCGGGACCGAGAAACACTGAAGCTTTCTTT
CASSVEPGPRNTEAFF
>NA|13|NA|TRBJ1-5|TRBV30
TGTGCCTGGGGGGTAGGGGGGTACCAGCCCCAGCATTTT
CAWGVGGYQPQHF
>TRBD1|14|NA|TRBJ2-2|TRBV28
TGTGCCAGCCGTCGACAGGGGGCACAAGGGGAGCTGTTTTTT
CASRRQGAQGELFF
>NA|14|NA|TRBJ1-1|TRBV19
TGTGCCAGTAGTAAGGACACTATAAACACTGAAGCTTTCTTT
CASSKDTINTEAFF